The 11 T cell receptor beta chains presented below share a single source sample, sequenced in a study of identifying expanded T cells in peripheral blood. Clones were read by immunoSEQ multiplex PCR, and TCRdb kept only the in-frame ones, dropping some. The sample lists over 75,000 clones; about 87% were seen once. Sequenced input: blood. The receptors shown here come from a person between 18 and 75 years old in good health.

V and J are TRBV28 and TRBJ1-5; 7 nucleotides agree with TRBD1. The CDR3 has 14 residues. Per germline, CDR1 MDHEN and CDR2 SYDVKM. The V gene end was trimmed by 1 base and the J gene end by 7 bases; junction bases not matched to a gene: 4. The CDR3 DNA sequence: TGTGCCAGCAGTTTATCGACAGGGTCACAGCCCCAGCATTTT. It translates to CASSLSTGSQPQHF.

This chain links TRBV6-5 with TRBJ2-7; either TRBD1 or TRBD2 may fit D (5 bases each). The CDR3 consists of 13 residues. V was cut by 4 bases and J by 9 bases, with 16 bases left in between. The germline V gene encodes CDR1 MNHEY and CDR2 SVGAGI. The CDR3, as DNA: TGTGCCAGCAGTTGGGACGACAAGGCAGGGCAGTACTTC. Translated, it gives CASSWDDKAGQYF.

The chain couples TRBV6-4 to TRBJ2-1, with 11 bases that match TRBD2. CDR1 is MRHNA and CDR2 is SNTAGT in the germline V gene. Losses at the gene ends were 0 bases for V and 5 bases for J; bases not matched to a gene: 3. CDR3 size: 16 residues. The CDR3 spells CASSDSVAGGNNEQFF. For the CDR3, the DNA is TGTGCCAGCAGTGACTCTGTAGCGGGGGGGAACAATGAGCAGTTCTTC.

The chain links TRBV5-1 to TRBJ2-1, with a weak D call TRBD1 (6 bases). V lost 2 bases and J 5 bases, leaving 8 bases between the germline ends. Germline V lookup: CDR1 SGHRS, CDR2 YFSETQ. This CDR3 region has 13 residues. The CDR3 DNA reads TGCGCCAGCAGCTTATACAGGGACAATGAGCAGTTCTTC. Protein: CASSLYRDNEQFF.

This chain connects TRBV7-8 to TRBJ2-7; D perhaps matches TRBD1 (8 bases). CDR1 is SGHVS, CDR2 FQNEAQ, per germline. The germline V and J ends were trimmed by 4 bases and 7 bases, with 20 bases remaining between them. The CDR3 extends over 15 amino acids. CDR3 residues: CASSSNRGEGREQYF. The CDR3 region has the DNA TGTGCCAGCAGCTCGAACAGGGGGGAGGGGCGGGAGCAGTACTTC.

This sequence joins TRBV7-9 and TRBJ2-1; 9 nucleotides line up with TRBD2. The CDR3 is 16 residues long. The germline V gene has CDR1 SEHNR and CDR2 FQNEAQ (reference sequence). The junction had 10 bases not matched to a gene; V was cut back by 4 bases and J by 6 bases. The CDR3 is CASSSPAGGRPNEQFF. CDR3 coding DNA: TGTGCCAGCAGCTCCCCTGCGGGAGGGCGACCCAATGAGCAGTTCTTC.

V and J are TRBV28 and TRBJ1-1; TRBD1 agrees at 8 bases. Germline-derived CDR1 and CDR2 are MDHEN and SYDVKM. The CDR3 contains 13 residues. V gave up 6 bases and J gave up 8 bases; unmatched junction bases: 8. In DNA form, the CDR3 reads TGTGCCAGCAGCTTCTCCGCAGGGGGCGAAGCTTTCTTT. Amino acid sequence: CASSFSAGGEAFF.

CDR3 loop: CASSEGLAGVTGELFF. The CDR3 region has the DNA TGTGCCAGCAGCGAGGGACTAGCGGGAGTCACCGGGGAGCTGTTTTTT. The chain links TRBV7-2 to TRBJ2-2; TRBD2 matches 14 bases. This CDR3 spans 16 amino acids. Germline V gene sequence: CDR1 SGHTA, CDR2 FQGNSA. J was trimmed by 4 bases and V by 5 bases; bases with no gene match: 3.

V is TRBV27 and J is TRBJ2-2; 9 positions match TRBD2. Unmatched junction bases numbered 7, after V lost 5 bases and J lost 3 bases. Germline assignment: CDR1 MNHEY and CDR2 SMNVEV (reference sequence). This CDR3 has 16 amino acids. CDR3 residues: CASSRPSGVYTGELFF. The CDR3 nucleotides are TGTGCCAGCAGTCGCCCTAGCGGGGTCTACACCGGGGAGCTGTTTTTT.

The gene calls are TRBV6-4 and TRBJ2-1; 7 nucleotides agree with TRBD2. The CDR3 loop spans 14 amino acids. Germline assignment: CDR1 MRHNA and CDR2 SNTAGT. After removal of 8 bases from V and 7 bases from J, the junction contained 11 bases not matched to a gene. This CDR3 reads CASGRGEGSNEQFF. In DNA, the CDR3 is TGTGCCAGCGGGCGCGGGGAGGGGTCAAATGAGCAGTTCTTC.

This clone was seen a single time. The rearrangement joins TRBV7-2 to TRBJ2-7; TRBD1 agrees at 9 bases. The germline gives CDR1 SGHTA, CDR2 FQGNSA. There are 16 residues in the CDR3. V shed 6 bases and J 6 bases; nucleotides not matched to a gene: 15. The CDR3 sequence is CASSPFAGTGSSEQYF. CDR3 DNA sequence: TGTGCCAGCAGTCCCTTTGCGGGGACAGGGAGTTCCGAGCAGTACTTC.